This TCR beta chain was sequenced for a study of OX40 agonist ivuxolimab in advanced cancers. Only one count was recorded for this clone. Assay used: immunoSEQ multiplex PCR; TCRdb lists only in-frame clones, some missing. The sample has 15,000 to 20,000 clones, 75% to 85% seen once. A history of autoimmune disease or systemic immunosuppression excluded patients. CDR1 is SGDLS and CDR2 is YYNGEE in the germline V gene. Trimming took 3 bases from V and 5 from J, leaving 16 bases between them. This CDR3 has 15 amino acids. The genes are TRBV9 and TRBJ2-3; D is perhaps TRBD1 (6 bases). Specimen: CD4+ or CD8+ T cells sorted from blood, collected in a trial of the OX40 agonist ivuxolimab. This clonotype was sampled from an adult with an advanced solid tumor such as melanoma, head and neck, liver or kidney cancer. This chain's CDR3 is CASSEGQPTVDTQYF. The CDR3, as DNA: TGTGCCAGCAGCGAAGGACAGCCAACCGTAGATACGCAGTATTTT.